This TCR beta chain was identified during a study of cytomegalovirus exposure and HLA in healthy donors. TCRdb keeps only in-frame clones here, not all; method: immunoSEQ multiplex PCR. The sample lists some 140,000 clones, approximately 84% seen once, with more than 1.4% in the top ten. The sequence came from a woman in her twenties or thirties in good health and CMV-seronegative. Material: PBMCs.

In DNA form, the CDR3 reads TGTGCCAGCAGCTTGGCCGGGACAGGTCGGAGTGGCTACACCTTC. It translates to CASSLAGTGRSGYTF. This rearrangement joins TRBV5-5 to TRBJ1-2; 8 bases are a match to TRBD1. The J segment lost 7 bases and the V segment lost 0 bases, leaving 8 bases of the junction unmatched. The CDR3 loop spans 15 amino acids. Germline V gene sequence: CDR1 SGHKS, CDR2 YYEKEE (reference sequence).